Below, 21 T cell receptor beta chains from the same sample are listed, as sequenced in a study of early T cells in non-severe SARS-CoV-2 infection. TCRdb processed the 5' RACE reads anew with MiXCR; each CDR3 protein has one entry. Found here are some 71,000 distinct CDR3 sequences, about a tenth of them singletons; the top ten hold about 14%. The source material was whole blood, sampled at baseline. These receptors were obtained from an adult who was a healthcare worker with PCR-confirmed SARS-CoV-2 infection or an uninfected control (not recorded which).

The rearrangement links TRBV15 to TRBJ2-1, with D tentatively TRBD2 (6 bases). Deletions cut 1 base from V and 9 bases from J, with 10 bases between. Germline assignment: CDR1 LNHNV and CDR2 YYDKDF (reference sequence). The CDR3 sequence is 13 residues long. CDR3 sequence: CATSRGLDFEQFF. The CDR3, as DNA: TGTGCCACCAGCAGAGGACTAGATTTTGAGCAGTTCTTC. The variable domain in full, completed from reference TRBV15 and TRBJ2-1, reads DAMVIQNPRYQVTQFGKPVTLSCSQTLNHNVMYWYQQKSSQAPKLLFHYYDKDFNNEADTPDNFQSRRPNTSFCFLDIRSPGLGDTAMYLCATSRGLDFEQFFGPGTRLTVL.

The genes are TRBV6-2 or TRBV6-3 and TRBJ2-3; TRBD2 aligns across 8 bases. The CDR3 spans 17 residues. In germline, CDR1 is MNHEY, CDR2 SVGEGT. The ends lost 2 bases at V and 3 bases at J; junction bases unmatched: 10. CDR3 region: CASSYVSGGKLTDTQYF. The CDR3 DNA reads as TGTGCCAGCAGTTACGTCTCGGGAGGGAAGTTGACAGATACGCAGTATTTT.

The chain joins TRBV7-2 to TRBJ2-7; D is perhaps TRBD1 or TRBD2 (8 bases each). Germline V gene sequence: CDR1 SGHTA, CDR2 FQGNSA. The CDR3 runs to 15 residues. Trimming pared 5 bases from V and 4 bases from J, leaving 18 bases between. In DNA, the CDR3 is TGTGCCAGCAGCCCAGGGGGCGGGAGGACGTACGAGCAGTACTTC. This translates into CASSPGGGRTYEQYF. Variable domain in full (rest from reference TRBV7-2 and TRBJ2-7): GAGVSQSPSNKVTEKGKDVELRCDPISGHTALYWYRQSLGQGLEFLIYFQGNSAPDKSGLPSDRFSAERTGGSVSTLTIQRTQQEDSAVYLCASSPGGGRTYEQYFGPGTRLTVT.

In its sample, this clonotype was seen a few times. CDR3: CASSLIAGESEQYF. As DNA, the CDR3 is TGTGCCAGCAGCTTAATTGCAGGGGAATCCGAGCAGTACTTC. V usage is TRBV7-6 and J usage is TRBJ2-7; tentative D call: TRBD1 (6 bases). Trimming removed 2 bases at V and 6 bases at J, with 14 bases between. CDR3 size: 14 residues. Germline CDR1 and CDR2: SGHVS and FNYEAQ.

The V call is TRBV11-2, the J call TRBJ1-3, with 7 bases matching TRBD1. The V gene's germline CDR1 is SGHAT and CDR2 FQNNGV. The trim removed 5 bases at V and 2 bases at J, leaving 3 bases unmatched. CDR3 size: 14 residues. The CDR3 sequence: CASSTTGTGNTIYF. DNA for the CDR3: TGTGCCAGCAGCACGACAGGGACTGGAAACACCATATATTTT.

This clonotype turned up a few times. The J gene is TRBJ2-7, the V gene TRBV10-3; TRBD2 is a possible D gene (7 bases). CDR1 and CDR2 from the germline V gene are ENHRY and SYGVKD. This CDR3 contains 15 residues. V shed 4 bases and J shed 4 bases, with 17 bases lying between them. Written as DNA, the CDR3 is TGTGCCATCAGTGCCGTTTTAGGGGGGGCATACGAGCAGTACTTC. This translates into CAISAVLGGAYEQYF.

This clonotype showed up many times. V usage is TRBV6-1 and J usage is TRBJ1-5; D may be TRBD1 (5 bases). This CDR3 comprises 13 residues. Trimming cost V 10 bases and J 3 bases, with 13 bases left between them. Looked up from germline, CDR1 is MNHNS and CDR2 is SASEGT. The CDR3 nucleotides are TGTGCCACACTAAGGGACTACAATCAGCCCCAGCATTTT. Protein product: CATLRDYNQPQHF.

In this sample, this clonotype turned up many times. V gene TRBV28 combines with J gene TRBJ2-7, with D unresolved. V gave up 6 bases and J gave up 4 bases, with 10 bases separating them. Germline loops: CDR1 MDHEN, CDR2 SYDVKM. CDR3 length: 12 amino acids. CDR3: CASRKQLYEQYF. CDR3 DNA sequence: TGTGCCAGCAGGAAACAGCTTTACGAGCAGTACTTC.

This clonotype has a count of ten or more. J is TRBJ1-3 and V is TRBV7-9; D may be TRBD1 (5 bases). This CDR3 contains 14 residues. Germline CDR1 is SEHNR and CDR2 is FQNEAQ (reference sequence). The V gene lost 2 bases and the J gene lost 2 bases, with 7 bases spanning the gap. As DNA, the CDR3 is TGTGCCAGCAGCTTACAGGGAGCTGGAAACACCATATATTTT. Protein: CASSLQGAGNTIYF.

This clonotype was seen more than once but under ten times. The J gene is TRBJ2-7, the V gene TRBV4-1; the D is unclear. Germline-derived CDR1 and CDR2 are MGHRA and YSYEKL. V was pared by 4 bases and J by 5 bases, with 15 bases between. CDR3 length: 14 residues. CDR3 sequence: CASSPLGVLNEQYF. The CDR3, as DNA: TGCGCCAGCAGCCCCCTTGGGGTTCTCAACGAGCAGTACTTC.

This clonotype was counted ten times or more. The rearrangement uses TRBV9 and TRBJ1-1; TRBD1 might be the D (6 bases). The CDR3 length is 15 residues. Germline V gene sequence: CDR1 SGDLS, CDR2 YYNGEE. Trimming left V 2 bases short and J 3 bases short, with 14 bases between. CDR3 sequence (DNA): TGTGCCAGCAGCGTGGGACACGGACGTGACACTGAAGCTTTCTTT. Its protein product is CASSVGHGRDTEAFF.

The CDR3 DNA sequence: TGTGCCAGCAGTTTAGGGTGGTCACCCCTCCACTTT. Translation gives CASSLGWSPLHF. The chain has TRBV28 and TRBJ1-6; D is undetermined. The CDR3 totals 12 residues. CDR1 is MDHEN and CDR2 is SYDVKM in the germline V gene. Trimming pared 2 bases from V and 10 bases from J, leaving 6 bases between.

This clonotype occurred a few times. This chain links TRBV29-1 with TRBJ2-1; 8 nucleotides line up with TRBD1. Losses at the gene ends were 4 bases for V and 9 bases for J; bases not matched to a gene: 14. The CDR3 contains 15 residues. The germline V gene encodes CDR1 SQVTM and CDR2 ANQGSEA. CDR3 bases: TGCAGCGTTGCGACCGGGACAGGCCGCCGGGGTGAGCAGTTCTTC. Translating gives CSVATGTGRRGEQFF.

Only a few counts were recorded for this clonotype. V gene TRBV19 combines with J gene TRBJ1-4; D not resolved. V gave up 3 bases and J gave up 4 bases, with 15 bases separating them. The CDR3 sequence is 16 residues long. Germline V lookup: CDR1 LNHDA, CDR2 SQIVND (reference sequence). In DNA, the CDR3 is TGTGCCAGTAGTATTAGACCGACATACTTTAATGAAAAACTGTTTTTT. Its protein product is CASSIRPTYFNEKLFF.

This clonotype has just a few counts. The V and J genes are TRBV15 and TRBJ1-1, with 7 bases aligning to TRBD1. V lost 3 bases, J lost 0 bases, and 10 bases stayed unmatched. The CDR3 spans 17 residues. Germline CDR1 and CDR2: LNHNV and YYDKDF (reference sequence). The CDR3 loop reads CATSRDGQENMNTEAFF. In nucleotides, the CDR3 is TGTGCCACCAGCAGGGATGGACAGGAGAACATGAACACTGAAGCTTTCTTT.

At least ten counts were recorded for this clonotype. The chain is built from TRBV29-1 and TRBJ2-1; TRBD1 matches 9 bases. The germline V gene has CDR1 SQVTM and CDR2 ANQGSEA. This CDR3 comprises 15 residues. The junction had 3 bases not matched to a gene; V was cut back by 1 base and J by 2 bases. CDR3 DNA sequence: TGCAGCGTTGAAGGACGACAGGGGGCCTACAATGAGCAGTTCTTC. Encoded protein: CSVEGRQGAYNEQFF.

The CDR3: CASSSVGYTF. CDR3 DNA sequence: TGTGCCAGCAGCTCCGTTGGCTACACCTTC. The chain uses TRBV28 and TRBJ1-2; D remains unclear. Trimming took off 6 bases at V and 7 bases at J, with 6 bases between the two ends. CDR1 and CDR2 (germline): MDHEN, SYDVKM. This CDR3 has 10 residues.

In this sample, this clonotype turned up a few times. J is TRBJ2-1 and V is TRBV6-1, with D unclear. Trimming pared 5 bases from V and 8 bases from J, leaving 13 bases between. Germline V gives CDR1 MNHNS, CDR2 SASEGT. This CDR3 has 13 residues. CDR3 amino acids: CASSFRVGDEQFF. CDR3 nucleotides: TGTGCCAGCAGTTTTAGGGTTGGCGATGAGCAGTTCTTC.

The genes are TRBV10-2 and TRBJ2-1; D unresolved. V lost 9 bases and J 4 bases, leaving 13 bases between the germline ends. CDR1 is WSHSY and CDR2 is SAAADI in the germline V gene. The CDR3 runs to 13 residues. The CDR3 reads CASADGPYNEQFF. For the CDR3, the DNA is TGCGCCAGTGCGGACGGACCTTACAATGAGCAGTTCTTC.

This clonotype occurred a few times. The junction differs from germline at one of its ends, possibly a read error. The gene calls are TRBV12-3 or TRBV12-4 and TRBJ2-7; no definite D call. The CDR3 length is 12 residues. CDR3 DNA sequence: TGTGCCAGCAGTTTAACAGTCTACAAGCAGTACTTC. Translated: CASSLTVYKQYF.

This clonotype was counted at least ten times. The chain uses TRBV20-1 and TRBJ2-7; D ambiguous. Looked up from germline, CDR1 is DFQATT and CDR2 is SNEGSKA (reference sequence). The ends were cut back, 5 bases at V and 0 bases at J, with 14 bases in the middle. CDR3 length: 14 amino acids. The CDR3: CSAGEIGLSYEQYF. CDR3 nucleotide sequence: TGCAGTGCTGGCGAAATCGGCCTCTCCTACGAGCAGTACTTC.